This TCR beta chain was captured by sequencing in a study of cytomegalovirus exposure and HLA in healthy donors. The germline CDR1 and CDR2 sequences are SGHTA and FQGTGA. This CDR3 region has 21 residues. The J segment lost 0 bases and the V segment lost 5 bases, leaving 16 bases of the junction unmatched. Primers: 60 Vbeta forward and 13 Jbeta reverse. Authors' processing steps: Tens of millions of unique TCR beta chains, roughly 10 million shared, were counted in a later analysis. Sequencing used immunoSEQ multiplex PCR; TCRdb keeps in-frame clones, though not all of them. The V and J calls and clone size come from that table; D and trimming were worked out from the DNA. The sample consists of some 120,000 clones, 81% of them appearing once. About this clone itself: The antigen is unknown.

Study observations and caveats: Further analysis was carried out later, and it showed several of the most significant clusters appearing linked to common viral pathogens. Most subjects had HLA-A and HLA-B alleles reportedly predicted accurately by TCR beta sequences.

The specimen was PBMCs. The rearrangement links TRBV7-3 to TRBJ2-1, with TRBD2 identical over 13 bases. The sequence came from a woman aged 30 to 39 in good health and CMV-seronegative. This chain's CDR3 is CASSRNLTLAGGPVSYNEQFF. CDR3 coding DNA: TGTGCCAGCAGCCGAAATTTGACACTAGCGGGAGGGCCTGTCTCCTACAATGAGCAGTTCTTC. Combining the CDR3 with reference TRBV7-3 and TRBJ2-1 gives the whole variable domain GAGVSQTPSNKVTEKGKYVELRCDPISGHTALYWYRQSLGQGPEFLIYFQGTGAADDSGLPNDRFFAVRPEGSVSTLKIQRTERGDSAVYLCASSRNLTLAGGPVSYNEQFFGPGTRLTVL.